This is a list of T cell receptor beta chains from one sample in a study of shared clonotypes between healthy human individuals. Sequenced by immunoSEQ multiplex PCR; TCRdb stores in-frame clones only, minus some. The sample consists of 1,100,000 or so clones, approximately 80% of them appearing once. Sequencing was performed on memory CD4+ T cells from PBMCs. All receptors come from a man between 18 and 35 years old in good health. Some clones in this sample may be carry-over from other donors' samples. Each CDR3 is given with its conserved first and last residue. A D gene is named only where the DNA matches it firmly. Clone size is not always given. Where it is, it says once, few, many or a class for expanded clones.

TRBV5-1	.	.	TRBJ2-3	CASSLGLVRLGDTQYF	TGCGCCAGCAGCTTGGGACTAGTCCGCTTAGGAGATACGCAGTATTTT
TRBV30	.	.	TRBJ2-7	CAWSGTGEQYF	TGTGCCTGGAGTGGCACGGGAGAGCAGTACTTC
TRBV7-6	.	.	TRBJ2-5	CASSRLQTLYQETQYF	TGTGCCAGCAGCCGACTCCAGACCCTGTACCAAGAGACCCAGTACTTC
TRBV28	.	.	TRBJ1-1	CASTQREGTEAFF	TGTGCCAGCACCCAACGTGAGGGCACTGAAGCTTTCTTT
TRBV5-1	.	.	TRBJ2-7	CASSFVADAYEQYF	TGCGCCAGCAGCTTCGTAGCGGATGCCTACGAGCAGTACTTC
TRBV6-1	.	.	TRBJ1-2	CASSPEGYGYTF	TGTGCCAGTAGCCCGGAGGGCTATGGCTACACCTTC
TRBV9	.	.	TRBJ2-5	CASSVRDEETQYF	TGTGCCAGCAGCGTAAGGGACGAAGAGACCCAGTACTTC
TRBV30	TRBD2	.	TRBJ2-4	CAWSVAGVAKNIQYF	TGTGCCTGGAGCGTAGCGGGAGTCGCCAAAAACATTCAGTACTTC
TRBV10-3	TRBD2	.	TRBJ2-5	CAISGPPGLAEGGETQYF	TGTGCCATCAGTGGTCCCCCGGGACTAGCGGAGGGGGGGGAGACCCAGTACTTC
TRBV2	TRBD2	.	TRBJ2-7	CASIPSGTREQYF	TGTGCCAGCATCCCTAGCGGGACTCGTGAGCAGTACTTC
TRBV13	.	.	TRBJ1-2	CASSFETVSNYGYTF	TGTGCCAGCAGCTTCGAGACAGTTTCTAACTATGGCTACACCTTC
TRBV21-1	.	.	TRBJ2-1	CASSKSLAGTNEQFF	TGTGCCAGCAGCAAATCACTAGCGGGGACCAATGAGCAGTTCTTC
TRBV6-5	.	.	TRBJ2-3	CASRTADTQYF	TGTGCCAGCAGAACCGCGGATACGCAGTATTTT
TRBV6-1	.	few	TRBJ2-3	CASSVKRQGTDTQYF	TGTGCCAGCAGTGTAAAAAGACAGGGCACAGATACGCAGTATTTT
TRBV4-1	TRBD1	.	TRBJ2-5	CASSQAPGQGQETQYF	TGCGCCAGCAGCCAAGCCCCTGGACAGGGCCAAGAGACCCAGTACTTC
TRBV5-1	.	once	TRBJ2-5	CASSSPGSEETQYF	TGCGCCAGCAGCTCCCCCGGGTCCGAGGAGACCCAGTACTTC
TRBV11-2	.	.	TRBJ2-7	CASSKNRATYEQYF	TGTGCCAGCAGCAAAAACAGGGCCACCTACGAGCAGTACTTC
TRBV29-1	TRBD2	.	TRBJ2-3	CSVEVAGGGTDTQYF	TGCAGCGTGGAGGTAGCGGGAGGGGGGACAGATACGCAGTATTTT
TRBV6-6	TRBD1	.	TRBJ2-1	CASSNEGARYNEQFF	TGTGCCAGCAGCAACGAGGGGGCGCGATACAATGAGCAGTTCTTC
TRBV7-2	.	.	TRBJ2-3	CASSLFASTDTQYF	TGTGCCAGCAGCTTATTTGCGAGCACAGATACGCAGTATTTT
TRBV5-4	.	once	TRBJ2-5	CASSLGRGDKETQYF	TGTGCCAGCAGCTTGGGTCGCGGGGACAAAGAGACCCAGTACTTC
TRBV27	.	.	TRBJ2-7	CASSLFWGNRNEQYF	TGTGCCAGCAGTTTATTTTGGGGGAACCGAAACGAGCAGTACTTC
TRBV28	.	many	TRBJ1-5	CASITTPGGSPQHF	TGTGCCAGTATCACAACCCCCGGAGGATCGCCCCAGCATTTT